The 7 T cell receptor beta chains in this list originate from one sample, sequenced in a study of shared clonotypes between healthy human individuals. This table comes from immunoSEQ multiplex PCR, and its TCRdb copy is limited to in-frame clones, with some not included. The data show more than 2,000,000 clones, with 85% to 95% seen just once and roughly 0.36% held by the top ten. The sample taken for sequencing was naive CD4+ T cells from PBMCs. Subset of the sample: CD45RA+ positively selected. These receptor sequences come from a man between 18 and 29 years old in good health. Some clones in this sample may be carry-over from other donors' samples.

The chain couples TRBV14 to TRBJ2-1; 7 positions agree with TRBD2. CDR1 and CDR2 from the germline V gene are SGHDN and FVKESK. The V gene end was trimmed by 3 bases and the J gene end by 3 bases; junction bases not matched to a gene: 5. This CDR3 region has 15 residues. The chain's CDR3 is CASSHLGLIYNEQFF. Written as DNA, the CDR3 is TGTGCCAGCAGCCATTTGGGACTAATCTACAATGAGCAGTTCTTC.

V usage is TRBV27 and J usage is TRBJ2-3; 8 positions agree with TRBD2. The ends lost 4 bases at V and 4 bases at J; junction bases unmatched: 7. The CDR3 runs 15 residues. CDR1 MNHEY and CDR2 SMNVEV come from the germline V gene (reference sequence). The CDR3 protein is CASSYGGRFADTQYF. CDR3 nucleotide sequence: TGTGCCAGCAGTTACGGCGGGAGGTTTGCAGATACGCAGTATTTT.

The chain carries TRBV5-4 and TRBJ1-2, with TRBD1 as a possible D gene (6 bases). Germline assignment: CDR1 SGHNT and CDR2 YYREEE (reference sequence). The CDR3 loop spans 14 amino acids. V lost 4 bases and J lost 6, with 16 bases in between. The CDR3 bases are TGTGCCAGCAGCCGCCAAGGGGGACTCGATGGCTACACCTTC. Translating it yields CASSRQGGLDGYTF.

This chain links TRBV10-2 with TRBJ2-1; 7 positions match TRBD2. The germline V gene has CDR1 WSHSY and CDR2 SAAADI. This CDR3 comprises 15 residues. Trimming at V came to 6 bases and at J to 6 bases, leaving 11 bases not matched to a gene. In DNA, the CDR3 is TGCGCCAGCAGCACTCGGAGGGAGGGCCGCAATGAGCAGTTCTTC. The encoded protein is CASSTRREGRNEQFF.

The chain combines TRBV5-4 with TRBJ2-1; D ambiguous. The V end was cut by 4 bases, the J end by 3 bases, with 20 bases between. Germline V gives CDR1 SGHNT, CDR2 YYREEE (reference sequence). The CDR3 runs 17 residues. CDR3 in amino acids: CASSPLGGGRRYNEQFF. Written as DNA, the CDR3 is TGTGCCAGCAGCCCCCTCGGTGGCGGACGACGCTACAATGAGCAGTTCTTC. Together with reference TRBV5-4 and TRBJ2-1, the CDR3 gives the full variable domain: ETGVTQSPTHLIKTRGQQVTLRCSSQSGHNTVSWYQQALGQGPQFIFQYYREEENGRGNFPPRFSGLQFPNYSSELNVNALELDDSALYLCASSPLGGGRRYNEQFFGPGTRLTVL.

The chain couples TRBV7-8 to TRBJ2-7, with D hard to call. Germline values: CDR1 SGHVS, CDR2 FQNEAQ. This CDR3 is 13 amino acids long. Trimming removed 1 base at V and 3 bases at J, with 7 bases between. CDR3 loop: CASSLGRFYEQYF. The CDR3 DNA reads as TGTGCCAGCAGCTTAGGTCGCTTCTACGAGCAGTACTTC.

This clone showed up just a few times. CDR3 DNA: TGCGCCAGCAGCTTGGTGGCTAGCGTCCAAGAGACCCAGTACTTC. Its protein product is CASSLVASVQETQYF. This chain joins TRBV5-1 and TRBJ2-5; the D gene is possibly TRBD2 (6 bases). V was shortened by 0 bases and J by 1 base, with 10 bases between the two germline ends. This CDR3 has 15 amino acids. In germline, CDR1 is SGHRS, CDR2 YFSETQ.